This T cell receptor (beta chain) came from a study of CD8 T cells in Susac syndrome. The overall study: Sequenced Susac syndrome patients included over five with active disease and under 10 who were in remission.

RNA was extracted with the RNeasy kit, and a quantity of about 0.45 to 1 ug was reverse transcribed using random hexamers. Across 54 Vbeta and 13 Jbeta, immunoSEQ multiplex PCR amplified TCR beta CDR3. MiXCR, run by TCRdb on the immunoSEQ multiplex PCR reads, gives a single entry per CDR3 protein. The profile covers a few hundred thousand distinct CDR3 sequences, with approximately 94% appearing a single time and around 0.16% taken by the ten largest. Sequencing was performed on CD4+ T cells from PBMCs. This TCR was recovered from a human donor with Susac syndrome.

The CDR3 region is CASSINREDEQYF. In DNA form, the CDR3 reads TGCGCCAGCAGTATTAACAGGGAGGACGAGCAGTACTTC. The chain links TRBV10-2 to TRBJ2-7; D is perhaps TRBD1 or TRBD2 (6 bases each). V dropped 5 bases and J dropped 5 bases, with 13 bases sitting between them. Germline assignment: CDR1 WSHSY and CDR2 SAAADI. This CDR3 region has 13 residues.